This is a list of T cell receptor beta chains from one sample in a study of T cell responses to AZD1222 COVID-19 vaccine. The repertoire was sequenced with immunoSEQ multiplex PCR; TCRdb's copy has only in-frame clones and lacks some. The repertoire has over 130,000 clones, 75% to 90% of them found once; the top ten carry approximately 1.6%. Sequences were derived from peripheral blood, sampled 28 days after the second AZD1222 dose. The source of these receptors is an adult who received the AZD1222 COVID-19 vaccine. CDR3s include the opening cysteine and the closing phenylalanine or tryptophan. The D gene is left open where the match is weak. Expanded clones are given a class, and other clones once, few, many or no size at all.

V gene	D gene	J gene	clone size	CDR3 DNA	CDR3 protein
TRBV24-1	-	TRBJ1-5	few	TGTGCCACCAGTGATTGGACAGGCAATCAGCCCCAGCATTTT	CATSDWTGNQPQHF
TRBV19	TRBD1	TRBJ1-5	-	TGTGCCAGTAGTTTGACAGGGGATCAGCCCCAGCATTTT	CASSLTGDQPQHF
TRBV5-1	TRBD1	TRBJ1-3	-	TGCGCCAGCACCATGACAGGGGCTGGAAACACCATATATTTT	CASTMTGAGNTIYF
TRBV5-4	TRBD2	TRBJ2-2	-	TGTGCCAGCAGCTTGGCCTTAGCGGGGGGAACCGGGGAGCTGTTTTTT	CASSLALAGGTGELFF
TRBV3-1/TRBV3-2	TRBD1	TRBJ2-7	-	TGTGCCAGCAGTCCGACGGGGACAGGGTCCTACGAGCAGTACTTC	CASSPTGTGSYEQYF
TRBV28	TRBD1	TRBJ1-5	-	TGTGCCAGCAGTTCCGAACAGGGGAGGGTAGAGCAGCCCCAGCATTTT	CASSSEQGRVEQPQHF
TRBV28	-	TRBJ1-2	-	TGTGCCAGCAGTGCTCGTATCTATGGCTACACCTTC	CASSARIYGYTF
TRBV9	-	TRBJ2-6	-	TGTGCCAGCAGCGCACACACATCGGGGGCCAACGTCCTGACTTTC	CASSAHTSGANVLTF
TRBV19	-	TRBJ1-5	-	TGTGCCAGTGATAGGGACCAAGGTCAGCCCCAGCATTTT	CASDRDQGQPQHF
TRBV5-1	-	TRBJ2-2	-	TGCGCCAGCAGCTTGACACACAGAATCAACACCGGGGAGCTGTTTTTT	CASSLTHRINTGELFF
TRBV27	-	TRBJ2-7	once	TGTGCCAGCAGTTTTGGGACACGCTCCTACGAGCAGTACTTC	CASSFGTRSYEQYF
TRBV13	-	TRBJ1-3	-	TGTGCCAGCAGCATTAACCACTCTGGAAACACCATATATTTT	CASSINHSGNTIYF
TRBV7-9	-	TRBJ1-2	-	TGTGCCAGCAGCTTAGCGCGCGGAGGACCAGACTCCTATGGCTACACCTTC	CASSLARGGPDSYGYTF
TRBV7-2	-	TRBJ1-2	-	TGTGCCAGCAGCTTAGGAGGGGCCTATGGCTACACCTTC	CASSLGGAYGYTF
TRBV19	TRBD1	TRBJ2-1	-	TGTGCCAGTACCGGGACAGGGCCCTGGGATGAGCAGTTCTTC	CASTGTGPWDEQFF
TRBV5-6	TRBD1	TRBJ1-6	-	TGTGCCAGCAGCGCCCACGGGACAGGGTTAGGCTCACCCCTCCACTTT	CASSAHGTGLGSPLHF
TRBV6-5	-	TRBJ1-1	-	TGTGCCAGCAGTTACTCTTTGGGATCCCAAGGGGCTGAAGCTTTCTTT	CASSYSLGSQGAEAFF
TRBV5-5	-	TRBJ2-2	once	TGTGCCAGCAGCTTGGGGGGACGTTGGGACGGGGAGCTGTTTTTT	CASSLGGRWDGELFF
TRBV19	-	TRBJ1-5	-	TGTGCCAGTAGTATAGATCTTGAGGGGGGCAAAAAAAGTCAGCCCCAGCATTTT	CASSIDLEGGKKSQPQHF
TRBV5-1	TRBD1	TRBJ1-1	-	TGCGCCAGCAGACCCGACAGGGGGCTTCTTAATATCATGAACACTGAAGCTTTCTTT	CASRPDRGLLNIMNTEAFF
TRBV7-2	TRBD1	TRBJ2-7	-	TGTGCCAGCAGCTTAAAGATTGACAGGGCGAGCTCCTACGAGCAGTACTTC	CASSLKIDRASSYEQYF
TRBV6-1	-	TRBJ2-1	-	TGTGCCAGCAGTGAAGAGGGTTCGAGTCTTATTACTTCCTACAATGAGCAGTTCTTC	CASSEEGSSLITSYNEQFF
TRBV7-9	-	TRBJ1-1	-	TGTGCCAGCAGCAGCTACTGGGGGGAGAACACTGAAGCTTTCTTT	CASSSYWGENTEAFF
TRBV11-1	-	TRBJ2-1	many	TGTGCCAGCAGCTTAAGAGCGGACAACGATGAGCAGTTCTTC	CASSLRADNDEQFF
TRBV29-1	TRBD1	TRBJ2-3	-	TGCAGCGTTCCCGGACAGGGAAGCACAGATACGCAGTATTTT	CSVPGQGSTDTQYF
TRBV3-1/TRBV3-2	-	TRBJ1-1	-	TGTGCCAGCAGCCAAAGCTTCTCTGGAGCTTTCTTT	CASSQSFSGAFF
TRBV24-1	-	TRBJ2-5	-	TGTGCCACCAGAGACAGGATGCAAGAGACCCAGTACTTC	CATRDRMQETQYF
TRBV6-6	-	TRBJ1-5	-	TGTGCCAGCAGTTTGCCAGGCAATCAGCCCCAGCATTTT	CASSLPGNQPQHF
TRBV4-2	TRBD1	TRBJ1-1	-	TGTGCCAGCAGCCAAGTGTGGGACAGGGACACGAACACTGAAGCTTTCTTT	CASSQVWDRDTNTEAFF
TRBV5-4	-	TRBJ1-4	-	TGTGCCAGCAGCTCCGCCCGCGACGGGGGCGAAAAACTGTTTTTT	CASSSARDGGEKLFF
TRBV7-3	TRBD1	TRBJ2-1	-	TGTGCCAGCAGCTCACAGACAGGGGGGTACAATGAGCAGTTCTTC	CASSSQTGGYNEQFF
TRBV30	-	TRBJ2-1	-	TGTGCCTGGAGTGGCCAGTATCGCAATGAGCAGTTCTTC	CAWSGQYRNEQFF
TRBV7-9	-	TRBJ1-1	-	TGTGCCAGCAGCTTGGACACTGAAGCTTTCTTT	CASSLDTEAFF
TRBV3-1/TRBV3-2	TRBD1	TRBJ1-1	-	TGTGCCAGCAGGCTACAGGGGGCAGGTAGAACTGAAGCTTTCTTT	CASRLQGAGRTEAFF
TRBV11-2	-	TRBJ2-7	-	TGTGCCAGCAGCTTTAGGCGGGATACCGAGCAGTACTTC	CASSFRRDTEQYF
TRBV19	-	TRBJ2-1	-	TGTGCCAGTAGTCTAGGACAGAACTTCCCCAATGAGCAGTTCTTC	CASSLGQNFPNEQFF
TRBV6-2/TRBV6-3	TRBD1	TRBJ1-2	-	TGTGCCAGCAGTTACCGGGCAGGGGGCACCGGTGGCTACACCTTC	CASSYRAGGTGGYTF
TRBV6-5	-	TRBJ2-7	-	TGTGCCAGCAGTTACTCTCGACAGTCCTCCTACGAGCAGTACTTC	CASSYSRQSSYEQYF
TRBV5-1	-	TRBJ1-1	-	TGCGCCAGCATACAGGGAACTGAAGCTTTCTTT	CASIQGTEAFF
TRBV20-1	-	TRBJ1-1	-	TGCAGTGCTAGTATTATGGGGAACACTGAAGCTTTCTTT	CSASIMGNTEAFF
TRBV7-2	-	TRBJ2-3	-	TGTGCCAGCAGCTTAGCTAGCGCGACAGATACGCAGTATTTT	CASSLASATDTQYF
TRBV25-1	-	TRBJ1-5	-	TGTGCCAGCAGTGAATGGGGGAGCAATCAGCCCCAGCATTTT	CASSEWGSNQPQHF
TRBV7-3	-	TRBJ2-3	-	TGTGCCAGCAGCTATTCTAGCACAGATACGCAGTATTTT	CASSYSSTDTQYF
TRBV11-2	-	TRBJ1-2	few	TGTGCCAGCAGCTTAGGTATGGGTTATGGCTACACCTTC	CASSLGMGYGYTF
TRBV6-2/TRBV6-3	-	TRBJ2-3	once	TGTGCCAGCAGTTACCCCTCCGTGGGAACAGATACGCAGTATTTT	CASSYPSVGTDTQYF
TRBV18	-	TRBJ2-1	-	TGTGCCAGCTCCCCCACCTTGGGGATTAATGAGCAGTTCTTC	CASSPTLGINEQFF
TRBV5-5	-	TRBJ1-2	-	TGTGCCAGCAGCTCCGTTCGTAGCGGGGTCGATAATGGCTACACCTTC	CASSSVRSGVDNGYTF
TRBV29-1	-	TRBJ1-1	-	TGCAGCGTTTCCCCCTCCGGGGTTCAAAGCACTGAAGCTTTCTTT	CSVSPSGVQSTEAFF